This T cell receptor beta chain derives from a study of patients and donors after allogeneic stem cell transplantation. TCRdb re-analysed the RT-PCR reads in MiXCR, keeping a single row per CDR3 protein. The data contain over 350,000 distinct CDR3 sequences, 16% of them singletons. Germline V gene data show CDR1 as SEHNR and CDR2 as FQNEAQ (reference sequence). The length of the CDR3 is 17 residues. V was cut by 0 bases and J by 2 bases, with 14 bases left in between. V is TRBV7-9 and J is TRBJ2-1, with D perhaps TRBD1 or TRBD2 (5 bases each). Sequences were obtained from blood, either unsorted or a sorted T cell fraction (not recorded which). The receptor's source is a human donor who was either an allogeneic HSCT recipient or a stem cell or donor lymphocyte infusion donor (not recorded which). It is not recorded whose cells these are; they may come from a transplant donor. The CDR3 region is CASSLARVRVAYNEQFF. Written as DNA, the CDR3 is TGTGCCAGCAGCTTAGCGAGGGTCAGGGTAGCCTACAATGAGCAGTTCTTC.